This entry is about one T cell receptor beta chain. Its target is unknown. Splitting of each subset's genomic DNA was done evenly across several immunoSEQ plates. Profiling relied on immunoSEQ multiplex PCR, and the TCRdb table lists in-frame clones only, not all of them. Of 550,000 to 600,000 clones detected, roughly 79% appear once; the ten largest clones hold about 12%. All participating donors were Caucasian adults from Nashville, Tennessee. These data come from a study of shared clonotypes between healthy human individuals. Study-wide results and caveats: It was expected that sequencing depth would affect clonotype sharing among donors. It was the few donors that limited the genetic and exposure-history diversity represented.

V shed 4 bases and J shed 6 bases, with 7 bases lying between them. There are 12 residues in the CDR3. Germline V lookup: CDR1 ENHRY, CDR2 SYGVKD. The rearrangement links TRBV10-3 to TRBJ2-1; D gene uncertain. This clonotype originated in a woman aged 40-49 years in good health. Some clones in this sample may be carry-over from other donors' samples. Sequenced input: PBMCs. The CDR3 DNA reads TGTGCCATCAGTGGGATGATCAATGAGCAGTTCTTC. Protein sequence: CAISGMINEQFF.